The 9 T cell receptor beta chains reported below all come from one sample, sequenced in a study of blood T cell repertoires in COVID-19 (dated by TCRdb to between 2020 and 2021). The library was prepared using the immunoSEQ multiplex PCR assay. TCRdb took over this immuneACCESS table, retaining in-frame rearrangements with V and J assigned. Such tables are incomplete; in checked studies, under half of the missing clones stem from an unresolved V gene, and the remainder is unexplained. The sample records around 220,000 clones, 70% to 90% of which are singletons. In total, the top ten clones hold 1.5% of the sample. The sequencing input was peripheral blood. Source of these receptors: a young man with active or convalescent COVID-19.

The chain is built from TRBV7-2 and TRBJ2-2, with D perhaps matching TRBD2 (6 bases). CDR1 and CDR2 from the germline V gene are SGHTA and FQGNSA. Trimming took 5 bases from V and 0 from J, leaving 16 bases between them. This CDR3 is 17 amino acids long. This CDR3 reads CASSPGGGYSNTGELFF. CDR3 DNA sequence: TGTGCCAGCAGCCCCGGGGGTGGCTATTCGAACACCGGGGAGCTGTTTTTT.

The chain links TRBV3-1 (or the pseudogene TRBV3-2) to TRBJ2-4; possible D gene TRBD2, 6 bases. The germline V gene encodes CDR1 LGHDT and CDR2 YNNKEL (reference sequence). This CDR3 has 12 amino acids. Between the trimmed V and J ends, which lost 4 bases and 9 bases, there was a span of 10 bases. The CDR3, as DNA: TGTGCCAGCAGCCTGGGCGGGGTCATTCAGTACTTC. It is translated as CASSLGGVIQYF.

This chain joins TRBV5-1 and TRBJ1-1, with 9 bases matching TRBD1. J gave up 2 bases and V 4 bases, and 3 bases lay outside the gene matches. CDR3 size: 14 residues. Germline CDR1 is SGHRS and CDR2 is YFSETQ. The CDR3 sequence is CASSTGQGNTEAFF. CDR3 sequence (DNA): TGCGCCAGCAGCACGGGACAGGGAAACACTGAAGCTTTCTTT.

The chain uses TRBV6-5 and TRBJ1-1; 8 nucleotides line up with TRBD1. The CDR3 is made up of 14 amino acids. With V trimmed by 6 bases and J by 4 bases, 7 bases remained unmatched. The germline V gene encodes CDR1 MNHEY and CDR2 SVGAGI. The CDR3 loop is CASRQGARFTEAFF. The CDR3 DNA sequence: TGTGCCAGCAGGCAGGGGGCGCGGTTCACTGAAGCTTTCTTT.

The J gene is TRBJ2-1, the V gene TRBV30; D uncertain. The CDR3 is 14 residues long. Germline V lookup: CDR1 GTSNPN, CDR2 SVGIG (reference sequence). V was pared by 8 bases and J by 0 bases, with 14 bases between. The CDR3, as DNA: TGTGCCCTAAGCGACGTACACTCCTACAATGAGCAGTTCTTC. Translating it yields CALSDVHSYNEQFF.

V is TRBV27 and J is TRBJ1-3; D is possibly TRBD1 (5 bases). Trimming left V 5 bases short and J 0 bases short, with 23 bases between. The CDR3 is 19 residues long. The V gene's germline CDR1 is MNHEY and CDR2 SMNVEV (reference sequence). CDR3 residues: CASSPRTPDPFYSGNTIYF. CDR3 DNA sequence: TGTGCCAGCAGTCCAAGGACACCTGATCCTTTTTACTCTGGAAACACCATATATTTT.

The rearrangement links TRBV7-6 to TRBJ1-1; D possibly corresponds to TRBD1 (5 bases). V was shortened by 3 bases and J by 2 bases, with 19 bases between the two germline ends. This CDR3 contains 17 residues. CDR1 and CDR2 from the germline V gene are SGHVS and FNYEAQ. This CDR3 is CASSFPEITGANTEAFF. The CDR3 DNA reads as TGTGCCAGCAGCTTTCCCGAAATAACAGGAGCTAACACTGAAGCTTTCTTT.

The chain uses TRBV12-3 or TRBV12-4 and TRBJ1-3; D not resolved. The CDR3 totals 13 residues. The ends were cut back, 5 bases at V and 0 bases at J, with 5 bases in the middle. CDR3 loop: CASSHNSGNTIYF. For the CDR3, the DNA is TGTGCCAGCAGTCACAACTCTGGAAACACCATATATTTT.

The chain uses TRBV4-2 and TRBJ2-1, with D possibly TRBD2 on 6 matching bases. The ends were cut back, 0 bases at V and 8 bases at J, with 20 bases in the middle. CDR1 is LGHNA, CDR2 YNFKEQ, per germline. The CDR3 extends over 17 amino acids. Written as DNA, the CDR3 is TGTGCCAGCAGCCAAGAGGGGGTGGGCGGGATGGCGGATGAGCAGTTCTTC. Translated, it gives CASSQEGVGGMADEQFF.